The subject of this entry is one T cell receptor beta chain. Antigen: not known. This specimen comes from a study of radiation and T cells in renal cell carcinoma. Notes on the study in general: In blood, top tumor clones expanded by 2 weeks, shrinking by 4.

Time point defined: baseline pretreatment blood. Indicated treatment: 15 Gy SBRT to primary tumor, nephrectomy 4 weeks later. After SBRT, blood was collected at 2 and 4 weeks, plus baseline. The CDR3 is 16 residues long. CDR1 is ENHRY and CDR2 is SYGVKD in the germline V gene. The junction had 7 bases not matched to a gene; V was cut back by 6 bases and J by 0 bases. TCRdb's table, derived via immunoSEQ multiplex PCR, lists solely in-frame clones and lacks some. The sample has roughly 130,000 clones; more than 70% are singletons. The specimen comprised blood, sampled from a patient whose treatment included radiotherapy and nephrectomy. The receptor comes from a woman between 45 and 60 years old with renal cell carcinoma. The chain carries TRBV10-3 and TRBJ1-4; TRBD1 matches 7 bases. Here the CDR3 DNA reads TGTGCCATCAGCATCGGACAGGCGCCAACTAATGAAAAACTGTTTTTT. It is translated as CAISIGQAPTNEKLFF.